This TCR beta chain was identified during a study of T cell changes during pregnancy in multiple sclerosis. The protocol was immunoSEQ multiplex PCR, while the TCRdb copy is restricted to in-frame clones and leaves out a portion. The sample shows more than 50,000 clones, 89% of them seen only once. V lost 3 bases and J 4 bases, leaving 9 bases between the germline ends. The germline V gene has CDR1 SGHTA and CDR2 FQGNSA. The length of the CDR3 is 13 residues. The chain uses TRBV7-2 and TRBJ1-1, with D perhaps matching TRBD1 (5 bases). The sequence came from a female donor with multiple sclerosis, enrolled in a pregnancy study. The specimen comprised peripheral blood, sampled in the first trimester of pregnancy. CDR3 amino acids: CASSFRRGTEAFF. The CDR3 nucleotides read TGTGCCAGCAGCTTTCGAAGGGGCACTGAAGCTTTCTTT.